These 29 T cell receptor beta chains were all obtained from the same sample, sequenced in a study of cytomegalovirus exposure and HLA in healthy donors. Amplification used 60 Vbeta primers and 13 Jbeta primers. TCRdb keeps only in-frame clones here, not all; method: immunoSEQ multiplex PCR. The sample includes roughly 200,000 clones, around 85% seen only once; the top ten take less than 2.5%. The sequencing input was PBMCs. These receptors were collected from a woman in her forties or fifties in good health and CMV-seronegative.

The J gene is TRBJ2-2, the V gene TRBV30; D is possibly TRBD1 (6 bases). Germline V gene lookup returns CDR1 GTSNPN and CDR2 SVGIG (reference sequence). Trimming took 2 bases from V and 7 from J, leaving 11 bases between them. The CDR3 runs to 13 residues. The CDR3 loop reads CAWSQQGNGELFF. Here the CDR3 DNA reads TGTGCCTGGAGTCAACAGGGTAACGGGGAGCTGTTTTTT.

The chain links TRBV29-1 to TRBJ2-7, with a tentative D call TRBD2 (5 bases). The CDR3 has 13 amino acids. Trimming left V 6 bases short and J 2 bases short, with 14 bases between. CDR1 SQVTM and CDR2 ANQGSEA come from the germline V gene. The CDR3 reads CSVETKRTYEQYF. Written as DNA, the CDR3 is TGCAGCGTCGAAACAAAGCGGACCTACGAGCAGTACTTC.

CDR3 nucleotide sequence: TGCGCCAGCAGCTTGACAGCCTCTGGGGCCAACGTCCTGACTTTC. Its protein is CASSLTASGANVLTF. The rearrangement links TRBV5-1 to TRBJ2-6; D is undetermined. Germline values: CDR1 SGHRS, CDR2 YFSETQ. V was pared by 1 base and J by 0 bases, with 5 bases between. CDR3 length equals 15 residues.

This chain connects TRBV29-1 to TRBJ2-5; D is possibly TRBD1 (5 bases). CDR3 size: 12 residues. Per the germline V gene, CDR1 is SQVTM and CDR2 is ANQGSEA. The V end lost 3 bases, the J end lost 11 bases, and 16 bases lay between the germline ends. This CDR3 is CSVETDMIEQYF. CDR3 sequence (DNA): TGCAGCGTTGAGACAGATATGATTGAGCAGTACTTC.

The chain recombines TRBV28 with TRBJ2-3; the match to TRBD2 covers 13 bases. V shed 5 bases and J 2 bases; nucleotides not matched to a gene: 7. Germline loops: CDR1 MDHEN, CDR2 SYDVKM. The CDR3 contains 17 residues. The CDR3 region is CASSRPGLAGYTDTQYF. The CDR3 DNA reads TGTGCCAGCAGTCGCCCGGGACTAGCGGGGTACACAGATACGCAGTATTTT.

This clone was detected only a few times. This chain joins TRBV27 and TRBJ2-3; D uncertain. The CDR3 has 13 amino acids. Trimming removed 3 bases at V and 6 bases at J, with 10 bases between. CDR1 and CDR2 (germline): MNHEY, SMNVEV (reference sequence). This CDR3 reads CASSFGSRDTQYF. For the CDR3, the DNA is TGTGCCAGCAGTTTCGGGTCGAGGGATACGCAGTATTTT.

This chain connects TRBV9 to TRBJ2-3, with D maybe TRBD2 (5 bases). The CDR3 is 16 residues long. V lost 4 bases and J lost 2, with 17 bases in between. CDR1 is SGDLS and CDR2 is YYNGEE in the germline V gene. The DNA of the CDR3 is TGTGCCAGCAGCCCCCGAGGGATGCGGAACACAGATACGCAGTATTTT. It encodes CASSPRGMRNTDTQYF.

The V gene is TRBV18, the J gene TRBJ1-2; TRBD1 matches 7 bases. Germline V gene lookup returns CDR1 KGHSH and CDR2 LQKENI. V was clipped by 3 bases and J by 4 bases; unmatched bases: 8. The CDR3 is 15 residues long. In nucleotides, the CDR3 is TGTGCCAGCTCACCTTCCCTGACAGGGATCTATGGCTACACCTTC. As protein: CASSPSLTGIYGYTF. Using reference TRBV18 and TRBJ1-2 for the parts outside the CDR3, the full variable domain is NAGVMQNPRHLVRRRGQEARLRCSPMKGHSHVYWYRQLPEEGLKFMVYLQKENIIDESGMPKERFSAEFPKEGPSILRIQQVVRGDSAAYFCASSPSLTGIYGYTFGSGTRLTVV.

The chain uses TRBV6-1 and TRBJ1-2; D remains ambiguous. This CDR3 region has 13 residues. CDR1 MNHNS and CDR2 SASEGT come from the germline V gene. V was trimmed by 6 bases and J by 4 bases, leaving 12 bases between them. The DNA of the CDR3 is TGTGCCAGCAGAGACCGGGAACCCTATGGCTACACCTTC. It codes for CASRDREPYGYTF.

J is TRBJ2-6 and V is TRBV5-1; D perhaps matches TRBD1 (5 bases). Trimming left V 5 bases short and J 0 bases short, with 15 bases between. CDR1 is SGHRS, CDR2 YFSETQ, per germline. This CDR3 region has 17 residues. Here the CDR3 reads CASRLTGSRSGANVLTF. The CDR3 nucleotides are TGCGCCAGCAGATTAACAGGTTCTCGCTCTGGGGCCAACGTCCTGACTTTC.

The J gene is TRBJ2-3, the V gene TRBV5-6, with D hard to call. V dropped 3 bases and J dropped 0 bases, with 11 bases sitting between them. CDR1 SGHDT and CDR2 YYEEEE come from the germline V gene. This CDR3 comprises 15 residues. The DNA of the CDR3 is TGTGCCAGCAGCTCGTGGAGCGCTAGCACAGATACGCAGTATTTT. Translated: CASSSWSASTDTQYF.

The chain couples TRBV5-1 to TRBJ2-1; D unresolved. Germline lookup yields CDR1 SGHRS and CDR2 YFSETQ. CDR3 length equals 11 residues. V was clipped by 0 bases and J by 10 bases, with 5 bases between them. As DNA, the CDR3 is TGCGCCAGCAGCTTGGGACAAGAGCAGTTCTTC. Protein: CASSLGQEQFF.

The chain couples TRBV27 to TRBJ2-7, with 7 bases aligning to TRBD1. The V gene end was trimmed by 5 bases and the J gene end by 2 bases; junction bases not matched to a gene: 3. The V gene's germline CDR1 is MNHEY and CDR2 SMNVEV (reference sequence). The CDR3 is made up of 13 amino acids. CDR3: CASSRDRAYEQYF. In DNA form, the CDR3 reads TGTGCCAGCAGTAGGGACAGAGCCTACGAGCAGTACTTC.

The rearrangement joins TRBV28 to TRBJ2-4, with D uncertain. Germline lookup yields CDR1 MDHEN and CDR2 SYDVKM. Trimming shortened V by 3 bases and J by 0 bases, and 6 bases separated the two germline ends. The CDR3 is 14 residues long. In nucleotides, the CDR3 is TGTGCCAGCAGTTTCTCACTAGCCAAAAACATTCAGTACTTC. Its translation: CASSFSLAKNIQYF.

The chain employs TRBV25-1 and TRBJ2-7; D unclear. Germline loops: CDR1 MGHDK, CDR2 SYGVNS. Trimming pared 8 bases from V and 6 bases from J, leaving 11 bases between. This CDR3 has 11 amino acids. The CDR3 nucleotides read TGTGCCAGCCATAACACGGGCGAGCAGTACTTC. Encoded protein: CASHNTGEQYF.

The chain recombines TRBV7-2 with TRBJ1-4; D is possibly TRBD1 (5 bases). The CDR3 runs to 13 residues. CDR1 is SGHTA, CDR2 FQGNSA, per germline. Between the trimmed V and J ends, which lost 5 bases and 8 bases, there was a span of 12 bases. The CDR3 protein is CASSPRRGEKLFF. Here the CDR3 DNA reads TGTGCCAGCAGCCCCCGACGGGGGGAAAAACTGTTTTTT. Full variable domain (rest looked up from reference TRBV7-2 and TRBJ1-4): GAGVSQSPSNKVTEKGKDVELRCDPISGHTALYWYRQSLGQGLEFLIYFQGNSAPDKSGLPSDRFSAERTGGSVSTLTIQRTQQEDSAVYLCASSPRRGEKLFFGSGTQLSVL.

V and J are TRBV7-9 and TRBJ2-7, with 9 bases matching TRBD1. The germline CDR1 and CDR2 sequences are SEHNR and FQNEAQ (reference sequence). The J segment lost 2 bases and the V segment lost 1 base, leaving 3 bases of the junction unmatched. The CDR3 runs 15 residues. CDR3 sequence reads: CASSLVDRGTYEQYF. The CDR3 coding sequence is TGTGCCAGCAGCTTAGTGGACAGGGGCACCTACGAGCAGTACTTC.

This sequence joins TRBV11-1 and TRBJ2-7, with 8 bases that match TRBD2. The length of the CDR3 is 14 residues. Germline trimming cut 4 bases from V and 5 bases from J; bases unmatched to any gene: 7. Germline V gene sequence: CDR1 SGHAT, CDR2 FQDESV (reference sequence). CDR3 region: CASSYPGGGNEQYF. The CDR3 DNA sequence: TGTGCCAGCAGCTACCCCGGGGGGGGAAACGAGCAGTACTTC.

The chain couples TRBV5-1 to TRBJ2-7; 8 positions agree with TRBD1. The germline gives CDR1 SGHRS, CDR2 YFSETQ. The junction had 9 bases not matched to a gene; V was cut back by 4 bases and J by 0 bases. The CDR3 totals 16 residues. The chain's CDR3 is CASSGGQGAISYEQYF. CDR3 sequence (DNA): TGCGCCAGCAGCGGGGGTCAGGGGGCGATCTCCTACGAGCAGTACTTC.

This chain joins TRBV25-1 and TRBJ2-1, with 16 bases that match TRBD2. V shed 7 bases and J 2 bases; nucleotides not matched to a gene: 8. The CDR3 extends over 18 amino acids. Per germline, CDR1 MGHDK and CDR2 SYGVNS. The CDR3 loop is CASTPGTSGRGAYNEQFF. CDR3 sequence (DNA): TGTGCCAGCACCCCAGGGACTAGCGGGAGGGGTGCCTACAATGAGCAGTTCTTC.

The rearrangement links TRBV6-5 to TRBJ1-2, with D maybe TRBD1 (6 bases). CDR1 is MNHEY and CDR2 is SVGAGI in the germline V gene. The CDR3 sequence is 14 residues long. V lost 8 bases and J 3 bases, leaving 16 bases between the germline ends. In nucleotides, the CDR3 is TGTGCCAGCTATCCGGGGGGCGCCCACTATGGCTACACCTTC. As protein: CASYPGGAHYGYTF.

The chain is built from TRBV11-2 and TRBJ2-4, with TRBD2 matching over 11 bases. From germline, CDR1 is SGHAT and CDR2 FQNNGV. CDR3 length: 18 residues. V lost 1 base to trimming and J lost 0 bases; unmatched junction nucleotides: 5. The CDR3 nucleotides are TGTGCCAGCAGCTTAGGGCATCTAGCGGGAGGAGCCAAAAACATTCAGTACTTC. As protein: CASSLGHLAGGAKNIQYF.

This clone was seen only a few times. The J gene is TRBJ2-7, the V gene TRBV28, with 9 bases lining up with TRBD1. The V segment lost 7 bases and the J segment 7 bases; nucleotides outside the gene matches: 14. The CDR3 is made up of 15 amino acids. In germline, CDR1 is MDHEN, CDR2 SYDVKM. The CDR3 sequence: CASTLGVQGAREQYF. The CDR3 bases are TGTGCCAGCACTCTAGGGGTACAGGGGGCGAGGGAGCAGTACTTC.

The chain joins TRBV27 to TRBJ2-4; D unclear. CDR3 size: 15 residues. Trimming removed 4 bases at V and 1 base at J, with 11 bases between. The germline V gene has CDR1 MNHEY and CDR2 SMNVEV (reference sequence). The CDR3 loop is CASSSLNGAKNIQYF. CDR3 in DNA: TGTGCCAGCAGTTCCTTAAACGGGGCCAAAAACATTCAGTACTTC.

V gene TRBV18 combines with J gene TRBJ2-7; TRBD2 matches at 11 bases. The germline gives CDR1 KGHSH, CDR2 LQKENI. Trimming removed 6 bases from V and 3 bases from J; junction bases left unmatched: 10. CDR3 size: 16 residues. CDR3 sequence: CASSRPFTSGSYEQYF. CDR3 DNA: TGTGCCAGCTCGCGCCCGTTCACTAGCGGGAGCTACGAGCAGTACTTC.

This sequence joins TRBV7-2 and TRBJ2-5; 8 nucleotides line up with TRBD2. This CDR3 is 17 amino acids long. Trimming at V came to 5 bases and at J to 9 bases, leaving 20 bases not matched to a gene. The germline gives CDR1 SGHTA, CDR2 FQGNSA. The CDR3 DNA reads TGTGCCAGCAGCGAAAGCCCTGGACTAGCTTCCTTGGGGGCCCAGTACTTC. Translated, it gives CASSESPGLASLGAQYF.

A word on this clone: One end of the junction fails to match germline, which may point to a read error. The genes are TRBV20-1 and TRBJ1-1; D may be TRBD1 (5 bases). The CDR3 consists of 11 residues. Germline loops: CDR1 DFQATT, CDR2 SNEGSKA (reference sequence). CDR3 loop: CSARDGARRAF. The CDR3 DNA is TGCAGTGCTAGAGATGGGGCCAGGCGCGCTTTT.

With respect to this clone: One end of the junction does not line up with germline, which may come from a read error. The chain links TRBV7-9 to TRBJ2-7, with 7 bases that match TRBD1. The CDR3 totals 12 residues. CDR1 is SEHNR and CDR2 is FQNEAQ in the germline V gene (reference sequence). The CDR3 sequence: CSSRPDRDEQYF. Here the CDR3 DNA reads TGTTCCAGCAGGCCTGACAGGGACGAGCAGTACTTC.

The chain uses TRBV19 and TRBJ2-5; the match to TRBD1 covers 7 bases. The CDR3 is 13 amino acids. Germline loops: CDR1 LNHDA, CDR2 SQIVND (reference sequence). V shed 4 bases, J shed 2 bases, and the junction held 1 base outside the gene matches. The CDR3 region has the DNA TGTGCCAGTAGTAGGGGACAGCAAGAGACCCAGTACTTC. Translation gives CASSRGQQETQYF.